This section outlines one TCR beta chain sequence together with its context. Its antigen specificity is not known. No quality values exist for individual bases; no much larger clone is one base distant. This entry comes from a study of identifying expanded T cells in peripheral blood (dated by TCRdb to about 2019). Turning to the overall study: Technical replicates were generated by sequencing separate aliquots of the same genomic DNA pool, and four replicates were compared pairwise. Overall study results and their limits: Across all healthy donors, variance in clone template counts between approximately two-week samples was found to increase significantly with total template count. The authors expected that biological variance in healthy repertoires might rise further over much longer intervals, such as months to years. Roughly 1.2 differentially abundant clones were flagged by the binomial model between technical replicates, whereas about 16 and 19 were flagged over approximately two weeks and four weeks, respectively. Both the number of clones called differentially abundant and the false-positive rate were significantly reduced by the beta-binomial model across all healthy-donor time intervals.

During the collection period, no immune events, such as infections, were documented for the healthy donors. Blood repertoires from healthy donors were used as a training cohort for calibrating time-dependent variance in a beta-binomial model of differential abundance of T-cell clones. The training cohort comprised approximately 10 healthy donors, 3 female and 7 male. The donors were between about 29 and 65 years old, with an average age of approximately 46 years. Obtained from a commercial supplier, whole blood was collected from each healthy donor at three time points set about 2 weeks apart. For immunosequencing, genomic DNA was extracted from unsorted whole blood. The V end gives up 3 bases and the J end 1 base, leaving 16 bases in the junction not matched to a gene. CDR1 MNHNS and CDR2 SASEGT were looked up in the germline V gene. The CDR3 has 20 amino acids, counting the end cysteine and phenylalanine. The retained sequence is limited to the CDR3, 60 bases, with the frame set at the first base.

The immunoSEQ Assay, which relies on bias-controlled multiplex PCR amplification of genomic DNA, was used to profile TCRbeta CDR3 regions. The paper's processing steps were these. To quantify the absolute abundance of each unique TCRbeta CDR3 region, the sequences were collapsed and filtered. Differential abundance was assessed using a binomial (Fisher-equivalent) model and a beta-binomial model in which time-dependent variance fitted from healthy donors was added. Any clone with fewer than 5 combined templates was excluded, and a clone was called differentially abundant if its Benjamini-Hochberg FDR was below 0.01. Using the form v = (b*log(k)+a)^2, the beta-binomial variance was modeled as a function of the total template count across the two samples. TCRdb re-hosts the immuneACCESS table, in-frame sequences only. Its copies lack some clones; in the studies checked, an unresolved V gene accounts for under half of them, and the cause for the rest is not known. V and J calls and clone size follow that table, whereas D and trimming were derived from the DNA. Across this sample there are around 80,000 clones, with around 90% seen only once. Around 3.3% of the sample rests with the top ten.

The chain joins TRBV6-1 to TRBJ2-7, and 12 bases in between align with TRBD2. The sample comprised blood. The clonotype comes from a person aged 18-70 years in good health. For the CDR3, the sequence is CASSDRGLTSGGLLSYEQYF. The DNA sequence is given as TGTGCCAGCAGTGACAGGGGTCTGACTAGCGGGGGCCTCCTATCCTACGAGCAGTACTTC.